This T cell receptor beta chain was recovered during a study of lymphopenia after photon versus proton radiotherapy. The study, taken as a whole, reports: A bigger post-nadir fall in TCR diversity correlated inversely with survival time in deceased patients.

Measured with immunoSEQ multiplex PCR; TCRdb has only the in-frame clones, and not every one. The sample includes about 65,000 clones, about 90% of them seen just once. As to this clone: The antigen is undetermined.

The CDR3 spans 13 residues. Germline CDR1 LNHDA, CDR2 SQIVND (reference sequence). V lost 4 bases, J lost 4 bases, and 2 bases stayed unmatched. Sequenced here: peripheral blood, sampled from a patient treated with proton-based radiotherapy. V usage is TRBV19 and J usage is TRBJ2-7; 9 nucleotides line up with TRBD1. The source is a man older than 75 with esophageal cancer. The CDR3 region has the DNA TGTGCCAGTAGTAGGGACAGGGATTACGAGCAGTACTTC. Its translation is CASSRDRDYEQYF.